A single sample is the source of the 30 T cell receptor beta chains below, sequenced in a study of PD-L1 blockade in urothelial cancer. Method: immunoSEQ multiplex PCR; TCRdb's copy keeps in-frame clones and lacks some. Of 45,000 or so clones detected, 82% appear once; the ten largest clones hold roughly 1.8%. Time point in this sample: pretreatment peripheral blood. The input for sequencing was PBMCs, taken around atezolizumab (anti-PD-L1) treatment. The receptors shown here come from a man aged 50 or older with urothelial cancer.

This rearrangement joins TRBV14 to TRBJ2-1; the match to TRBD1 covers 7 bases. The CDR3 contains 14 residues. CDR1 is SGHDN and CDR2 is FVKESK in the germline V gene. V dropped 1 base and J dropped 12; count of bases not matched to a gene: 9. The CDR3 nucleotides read TGTGCCAGCAGCCAAGTCGACAGGGTTGGTGCGCAGTTCTTC. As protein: CASSQVDRVGAQFF. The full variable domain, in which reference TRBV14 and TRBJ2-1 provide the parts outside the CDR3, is EAGVTQFPSHSVIEKGQTVTLRCDPISGHDNLYWYRRVMGKEIKFLLHFVKESKQDESGMPNNRFLAERTGGTYSTLKVQPAELEDSGVYFCASSQVDRVGAQFFGPGTRLTVL.

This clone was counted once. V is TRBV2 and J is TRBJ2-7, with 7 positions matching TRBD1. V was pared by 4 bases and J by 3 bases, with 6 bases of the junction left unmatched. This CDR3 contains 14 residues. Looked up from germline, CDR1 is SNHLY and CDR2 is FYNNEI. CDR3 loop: CASSVQGVVYEQYV. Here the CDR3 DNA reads TGTGCCAGCAGTGTGCAGGGGGTCGTCTACGAGCAGTACGTC.

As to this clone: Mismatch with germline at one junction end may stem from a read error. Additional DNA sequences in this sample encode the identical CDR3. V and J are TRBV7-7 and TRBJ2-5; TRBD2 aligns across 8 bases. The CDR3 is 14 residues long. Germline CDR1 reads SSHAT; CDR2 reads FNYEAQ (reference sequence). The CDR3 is CASSLAGQKETQYF. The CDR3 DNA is TGTGCTAGCAGCTTAGCGGGACAAAAAGAGACCCAGTACTTC.

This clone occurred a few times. CDR3 residues: CASSLAWGLAGLSTDTQYF. Here the CDR3 DNA reads TGTGCCAGCAGCTTAGCATGGGGGCTAGCGGGTCTTAGCACAGATACGCAGTATTTT. The chain joins TRBV7-8 to TRBJ2-3; 8 nucleotides agree with TRBD2. Losses at the gene ends were 0 bases for V and 0 bases for J; bases not matched to a gene: 11. The CDR3 is 19 amino acids. Looked up from germline, CDR1 is SGHVS and CDR2 is FQNEAQ. Variable domain in full (rest from reference TRBV7-8 and TRBJ2-3): GAGVSQSPRYKVAKRGQDVALRCDPISGHVSLFWYQQALGQGPEFLTYFQNEAQLDKSGLPSDRFFAERPEGSVSTLKIQRTQQEDSAVYLCASSLAWGLAGLSTDTQYFGPGTRLTVL.

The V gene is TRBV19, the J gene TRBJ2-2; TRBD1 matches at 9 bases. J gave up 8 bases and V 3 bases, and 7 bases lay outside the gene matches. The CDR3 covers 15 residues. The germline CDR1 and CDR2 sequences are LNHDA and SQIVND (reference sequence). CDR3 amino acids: CASSIGTGGSGELFF. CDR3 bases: TGTGCCAGTAGTATCGGAACAGGGGGCTCGGGGGAGCTGTTTTTT.

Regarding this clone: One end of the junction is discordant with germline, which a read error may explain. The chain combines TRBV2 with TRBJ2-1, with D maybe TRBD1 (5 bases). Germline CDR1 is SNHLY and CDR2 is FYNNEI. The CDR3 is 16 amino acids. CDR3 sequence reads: CASSEAQGRPSNEQFF. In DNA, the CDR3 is TGTGCCAGCAGCGAAGCCCAGGGTAGGCCTTCCAATGAGCAGTTCTTC. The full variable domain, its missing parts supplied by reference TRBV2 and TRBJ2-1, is EPEVTQTPSHQVTQMGQEVILRCVPISNHLYFYWYRQILGQKVEFLVSFYNNEISEKSEIFDDQFSVERPDGSNFTLKIRSTKLEDSAMYFCASSEAQGRPSNEQFFGPGTRLTVL.

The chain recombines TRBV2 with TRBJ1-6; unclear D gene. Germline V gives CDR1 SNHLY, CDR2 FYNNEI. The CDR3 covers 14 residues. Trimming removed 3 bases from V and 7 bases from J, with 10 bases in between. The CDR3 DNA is TGTGCCAGCAGTGACGGCCGCGGGAATTCACCCCTCCACTTT. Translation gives CASSDGRGNSPLHF.

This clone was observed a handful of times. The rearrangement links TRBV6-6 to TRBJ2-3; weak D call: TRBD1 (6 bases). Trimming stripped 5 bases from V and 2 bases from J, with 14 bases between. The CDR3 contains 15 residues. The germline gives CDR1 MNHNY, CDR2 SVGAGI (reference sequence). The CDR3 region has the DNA TGTGCCAGCAGTCTACAGGGAAAAAACACAGATACGCAGTATTTT. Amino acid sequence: CASSLQGKNTDTQYF.

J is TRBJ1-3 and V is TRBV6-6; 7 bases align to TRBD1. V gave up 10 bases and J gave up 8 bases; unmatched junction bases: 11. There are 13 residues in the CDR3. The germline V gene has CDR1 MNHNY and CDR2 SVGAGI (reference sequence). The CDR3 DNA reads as TGTGCCACCCACCGGACAGGTGGGGACACCATATATTTT. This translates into CATHRTGGDTIYF.

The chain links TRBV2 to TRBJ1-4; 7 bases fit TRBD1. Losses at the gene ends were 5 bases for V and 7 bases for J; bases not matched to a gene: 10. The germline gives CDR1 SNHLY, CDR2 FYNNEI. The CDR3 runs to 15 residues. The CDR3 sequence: CASSTDRAGGEKLFF. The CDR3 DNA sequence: TGTGCCAGCAGTACCGACAGGGCAGGCGGTGAAAAACTGTTTTTT.

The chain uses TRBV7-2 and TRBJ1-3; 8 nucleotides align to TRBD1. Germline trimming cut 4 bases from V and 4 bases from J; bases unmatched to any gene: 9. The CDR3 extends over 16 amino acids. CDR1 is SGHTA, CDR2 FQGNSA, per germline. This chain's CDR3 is CASSSGQGLGGNTIYF. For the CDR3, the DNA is TGTGCCAGCAGCTCCGGACAGGGCCTGGGGGGAAACACCATATATTTT.

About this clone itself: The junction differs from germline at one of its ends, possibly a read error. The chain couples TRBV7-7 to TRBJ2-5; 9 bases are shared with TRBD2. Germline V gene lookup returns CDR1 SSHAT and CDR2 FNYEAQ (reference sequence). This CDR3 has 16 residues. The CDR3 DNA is TGTGCTAGCAGCTTAGTTGGCGGGAGGGGCCAAGAGACCCAGTACTTC. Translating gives CASSLVGGRGQETQYF. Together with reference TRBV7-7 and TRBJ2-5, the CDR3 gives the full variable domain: GAGVSQSPRYKVTKRGQDVTLRCDPISSHATLYWYQQALGQGPEFLTYFNYEAQPDKSGLPSDRFSAERPEGSISTLTIQRTEQRDSAMYRCASSLVGGRGQETQYFGPGTRLLVL.

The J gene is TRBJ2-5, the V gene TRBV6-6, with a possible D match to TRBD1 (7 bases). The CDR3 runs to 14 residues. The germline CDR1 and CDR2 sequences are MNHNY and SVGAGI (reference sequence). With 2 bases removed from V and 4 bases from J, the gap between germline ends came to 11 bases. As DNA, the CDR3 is TGTGCCAGCAGTTACCGACAGGGAGGAGAGACCCAGTACTTC. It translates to CASSYRQGGETQYF.

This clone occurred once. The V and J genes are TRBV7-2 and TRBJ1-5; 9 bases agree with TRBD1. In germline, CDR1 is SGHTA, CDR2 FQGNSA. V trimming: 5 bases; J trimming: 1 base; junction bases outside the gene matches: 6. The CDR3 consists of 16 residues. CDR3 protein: CASSKRTGASNQPQHF. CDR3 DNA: TGTGCCAGCAGCAAGAGGACAGGGGCCAGCAATCAGCCCCAGCATTTT.

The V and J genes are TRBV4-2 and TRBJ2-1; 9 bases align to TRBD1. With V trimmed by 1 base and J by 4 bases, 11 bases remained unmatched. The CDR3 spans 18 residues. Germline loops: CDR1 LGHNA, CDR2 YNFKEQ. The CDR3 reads CASSQGEPGQGKYNEQFF. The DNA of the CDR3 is TGTGCCAGCAGCCAAGGGGAACCGGGACAGGGTAAATACAATGAGCAGTTCTTC.

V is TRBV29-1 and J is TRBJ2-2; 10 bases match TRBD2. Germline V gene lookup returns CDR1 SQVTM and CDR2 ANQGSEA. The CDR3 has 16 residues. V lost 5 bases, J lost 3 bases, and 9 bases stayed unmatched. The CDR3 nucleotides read TGCAGCGTTAGGGGCCTAGCGGGAGAGGACACCGGGGAGCTGTTTTTT. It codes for CSVRGLAGEDTGELFF.

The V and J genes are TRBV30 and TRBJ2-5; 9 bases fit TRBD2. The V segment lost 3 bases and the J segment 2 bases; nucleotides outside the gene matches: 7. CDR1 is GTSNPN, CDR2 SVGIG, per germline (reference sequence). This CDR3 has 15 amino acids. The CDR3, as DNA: TGTGCCTGGAGCTATGCTAGCGGGACACAAGAGACCCAGTACTTC. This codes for CAWSYASGTQETQYF.

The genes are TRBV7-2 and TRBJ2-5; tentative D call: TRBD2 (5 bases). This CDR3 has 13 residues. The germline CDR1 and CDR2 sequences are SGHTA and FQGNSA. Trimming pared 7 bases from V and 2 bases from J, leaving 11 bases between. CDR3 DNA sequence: TGTGCCAGCACTAGCCCGCCACAAGAGACCCAGTACTTC. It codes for CASTSPPQETQYF.

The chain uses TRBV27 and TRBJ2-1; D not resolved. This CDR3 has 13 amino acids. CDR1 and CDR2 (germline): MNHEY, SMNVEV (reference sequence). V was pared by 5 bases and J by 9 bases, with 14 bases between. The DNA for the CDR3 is TGTGCCAGCAGTAACGGTTTGGGCTTTGAGCAGTTCTTC. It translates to CASSNGLGFEQFF.

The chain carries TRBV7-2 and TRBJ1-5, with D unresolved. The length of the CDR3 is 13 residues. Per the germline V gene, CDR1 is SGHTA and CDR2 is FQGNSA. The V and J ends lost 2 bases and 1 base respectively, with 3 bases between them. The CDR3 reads CASSLTSNQPQHF. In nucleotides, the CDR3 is TGTGCCAGCAGCTTAACAAGCAATCAGCCCCAGCATTTT.

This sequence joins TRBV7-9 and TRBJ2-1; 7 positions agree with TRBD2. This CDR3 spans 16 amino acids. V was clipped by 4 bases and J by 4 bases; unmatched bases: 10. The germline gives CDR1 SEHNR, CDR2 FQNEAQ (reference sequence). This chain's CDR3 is CASSSAGTMGYNEQFF. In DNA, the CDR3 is TGTGCCAGCAGCTCCGCCGGGACTATGGGGTACAATGAGCAGTTCTTC.

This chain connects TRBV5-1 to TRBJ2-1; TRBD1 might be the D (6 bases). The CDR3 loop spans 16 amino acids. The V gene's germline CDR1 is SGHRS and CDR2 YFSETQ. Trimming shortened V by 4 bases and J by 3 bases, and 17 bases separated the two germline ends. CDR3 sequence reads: CASSTITGTFYNEQFF. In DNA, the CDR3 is TGCGCCAGCAGCACCATCACCGGGACATTCTACAATGAGCAGTTCTTC.

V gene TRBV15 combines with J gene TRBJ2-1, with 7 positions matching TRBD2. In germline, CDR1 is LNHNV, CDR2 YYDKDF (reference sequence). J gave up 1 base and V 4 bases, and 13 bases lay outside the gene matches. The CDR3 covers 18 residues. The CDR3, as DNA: TGTGCCACCAGCATGGGGGGAAAGCGGGGTCCTTCCTACAATGAGCAGTTCTTC. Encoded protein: CATSMGGKRGPSYNEQFF.

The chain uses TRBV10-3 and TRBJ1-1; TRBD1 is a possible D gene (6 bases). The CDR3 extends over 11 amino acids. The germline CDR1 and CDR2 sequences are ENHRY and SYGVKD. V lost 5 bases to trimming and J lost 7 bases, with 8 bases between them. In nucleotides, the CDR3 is TGTGCCATCAGTAAAGGGGGTGAAGCTTTCTTT. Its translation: CAISKGGEAFF.

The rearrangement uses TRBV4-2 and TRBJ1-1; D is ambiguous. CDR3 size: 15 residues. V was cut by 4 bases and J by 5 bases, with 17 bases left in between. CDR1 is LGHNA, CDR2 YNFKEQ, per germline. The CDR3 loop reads CASSPTTWEDTEAFF. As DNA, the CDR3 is TGTGCCAGCAGCCCCACGACGTGGGAGGATACTGAAGCTTTCTTT.

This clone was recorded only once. CDR3 nucleotides: TGTGCCAGCAGTTACTCTAGGTGGGGGACAGACTATGGCTACACCTTC. Protein sequence: CASSYSRWGTDYGYTF. The chain carries TRBV6-5 and TRBJ1-2; 7 nucleotides match TRBD1. Trimming removed 0 bases from V and 3 bases from J; junction bases left unmatched: 7. The CDR3 extends over 16 amino acids. From germline, CDR1 is MNHEY and CDR2 SVGAGI.

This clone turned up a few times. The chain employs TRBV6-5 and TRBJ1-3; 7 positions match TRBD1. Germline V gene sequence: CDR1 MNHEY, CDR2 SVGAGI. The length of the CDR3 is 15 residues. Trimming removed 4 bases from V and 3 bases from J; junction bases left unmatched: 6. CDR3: CASSSYRGSGNTIYF. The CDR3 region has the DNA TGTGCCAGCAGTTCCTACAGGGGAAGTGGAAACACCATATATTTT.

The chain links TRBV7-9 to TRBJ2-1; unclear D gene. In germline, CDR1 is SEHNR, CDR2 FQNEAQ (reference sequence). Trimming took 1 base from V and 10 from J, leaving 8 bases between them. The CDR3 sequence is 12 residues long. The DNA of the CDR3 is TGTGCCAGCAGCTTAGACACAGAAGAGCAGTTCTTC. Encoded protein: CASSLDTEEQFF.

CDR3 sequence reads: CASSLATGGLNIQYF. CDR3 coding DNA: TGTGCCAGCAGCTTAGCCACAGGGGGGTTGAACATTCAGTACTTC. The chain combines TRBV11-2 with TRBJ2-4, with 8 bases aligning to TRBD1. Per germline, CDR1 SGHAT and CDR2 FQNNGV. Trimming took 1 base from V and 7 from J; bases not matched to a gene: 6. CDR3 length: 15 amino acids. Full variable domain (rest looked up from reference TRBV11-2 and TRBJ2-4): EAGVAQSPRYKIIEKRQSVAFWCNPISGHATLYWYQQILGQGPKLLIQFQNNGVVDDSQLPKDRFSAERLKGVDSTLKIQPAKLEDSAVYLCASSLATGGLNIQYFGAGTRLSVL.

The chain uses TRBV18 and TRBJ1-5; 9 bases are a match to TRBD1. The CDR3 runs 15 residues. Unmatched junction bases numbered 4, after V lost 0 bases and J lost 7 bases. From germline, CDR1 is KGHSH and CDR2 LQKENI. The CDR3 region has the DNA TGTGCCAGCTCACCACCGGGACAGGGTGGGCAGCCCCAGCATTTT. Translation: CASSPPGQGGQPQHF.